A single sample gave rise to the 18 T cell receptor beta chains below, sequenced in a study of CD8 T cells in Susac syndrome. Random-hexamer reverse transcription was applied to roughly 0.5 to 1 ug RNA. TCRdb reanalysed the immunoSEQ multiplex PCR reads using MiXCR and keeps one entry per CDR3 protein. The sample shows about 190,000 distinct CDR3 sequences, 95% of them seen only once. Sequencing input: CD8+ T cells from PBMCs. All receptors come from a human donor with Susac syndrome.

V gene TRBV11-2 combines with J gene TRBJ2-7, with unresolved D. The CDR3 sequence is 13 residues long. Germline-derived CDR1 and CDR2 are SGHAT and FQNNGV. Trimming took off 1 base at V and 0 bases at J, with 4 bases between the two ends. CDR3 protein: CASSLGISYEQYF. In DNA, the CDR3 is TGTGCCAGCAGCTTAGGGATCTCCTACGAGCAGTACTTC.

The rearrangement uses TRBV19 and TRBJ2-1, with 11 bases that match TRBD2. J was trimmed by 4 bases and V by 6 bases; bases with no gene match: 5. The CDR3 extends over 15 amino acids. Germline values: CDR1 LNHDA, CDR2 SQIVND (reference sequence). CDR3: CASRAGTSGYNEQFF. CDR3 sequence (DNA): TGTGCCAGTAGGGCCGGGACTAGCGGATACAATGAGCAGTTCTTC.

The chain links TRBV25-1 to TRBJ2-7; the D gene is possibly TRBD1 (6 bases). Trimming cost V 6 bases and J 2 bases, with 14 bases left between them. The germline gives CDR1 MGHDK, CDR2 SYGVNS. The CDR3 is 14 residues long. CDR3 nucleotide sequence: TGTGCCAGCAGGAGAACAGGGTATCCCTACGAGCAGTACTTC. It encodes CASRRTGYPYEQYF.

The chain recombines TRBV6-5 with TRBJ1-1; TRBD1 matches at 8 bases. The CDR3 loop spans 14 amino acids. Germline assignment: CDR1 MNHEY and CDR2 SVGAGI. The V segment lost 4 bases and the J segment 3 bases; nucleotides outside the gene matches: 4. The CDR3 bases are TGTGCCAGCAGTTCGGACAGGGCCTACACTGAAGCTTTCTTT. Its translation: CASSSDRAYTEAFF.

The chain uses TRBV30 and TRBJ2-4, with 7 bases matching TRBD2. With V trimmed by 0 bases and J by 8 bases, 10 bases remained unmatched. Looked up from germline, CDR1 is GTSNPN and CDR2 is SVGIG (reference sequence). CDR3 size: 15 residues. Here the CDR3 DNA reads TGTGCCTGGAGTGTACGAGCGGGGCTCGGGGACATTCAGTACTTC. Translation: CAWSVRAGLGDIQYF.

The CDR3 spells CASSPGLAGELFF. CDR3 bases: TGTGCCAGCAGCCCAGGACTAGCCGGGGAGCTGTTTTTT. The chain recombines TRBV11-2 with TRBJ2-2, with 7 bases lining up with TRBD2. There are 13 residues in the CDR3. CDR1 and CDR2 (germline): SGHAT, FQNNGV. V shed 5 bases, J shed 6 bases, and the junction held 3 bases outside the gene matches.

The chain links TRBV11-2 to TRBJ2-7; TRBD2 aligns across 12 bases. The CDR3 runs 15 residues. The V segment lost 5 bases and the J segment 3 bases; nucleotides outside the gene matches: 5. CDR1 and CDR2 (germline): SGHAT, FQNNGV. Here the CDR3 reads CASSPWTSGIYEQYF. In DNA, the CDR3 is TGTGCCAGCAGCCCATGGACTAGCGGGATCTACGAGCAGTACTTC.

Written as DNA, the CDR3 is TGCAGCGTCGGGACCACAGATACGCAGTATTTT. Amino acid sequence: CSVGTTDTQYF. The chain joins TRBV29-1 to TRBJ2-3; D is perhaps TRBD1 or TRBD2 (5 bases each). This CDR3 is 11 amino acids long. Trimming pared 6 bases from V and 2 bases from J, leaving 6 bases between. CDR1 is SQVTM and CDR2 is ANQGSEA in the germline V gene.

This clonotype was detected only once. The chain couples TRBV14 to TRBJ2-3; D may be TRBD1 (5 bases). This CDR3 is 15 amino acids long. Deletions cut 2 bases from V and 0 bases from J, with 9 bases between. Germline V gene data show CDR1 as SGHDN and CDR2 as FVKESK. The CDR3 reads CASSQPQGSTDTQYF. DNA for the CDR3: TGTGCCAGCAGCCAACCCCAGGGTAGCACAGATACGCAGTATTTT. Full variable domain (missing parts from reference TRBV14 and TRBJ2-3): EAGVTQFPSHSVIEKGQTVTLRCDPISGHDNLYWYRRVMGKEIKFLLHFVKESKQDESGMPNNRFLAERTGGTYSTLKVQPAELEDSGVYFCASSQPQGSTDTQYFGPGTRLTVL.

CDR3 amino acids: CSARVRTGTANYGYTF. Written as DNA, the CDR3 is TGCAGTGCTAGAGTTAGAACCGGGACAGCTAACTATGGCTACACCTTC. The V call is TRBV20-1, the J call TRBJ1-2; 7 bases line up with TRBD1. Germline CDR1 DFQATT, CDR2 SNEGSKA (reference sequence). V gave up 1 base and J gave up 0 bases; unmatched junction bases: 8. This CDR3 is 16 amino acids long.

The V gene is TRBV11-2, the J gene TRBJ2-7; possibly TRBD1 for D (6 bases). The V end was cut by 0 bases, the J end by 1 base, with 10 bases between. The CDR3 extends over 15 amino acids. Germline values: CDR1 SGHAT, CDR2 FQNNGV. In DNA, the CDR3 is TGTGCCAGCAGCTTAGAGGCAGGGGTATCCTACGAGCAGTACTTC. Its translation: CASSLEAGVSYEQYF.

The rearrangement joins TRBV5-6 to TRBJ2-7; 10 bases map to TRBD2. J gave up 5 bases and V 0 bases, and 5 bases lay outside the gene matches. CDR3 length equals 15 residues. Germline V lookup: CDR1 SGHDT, CDR2 YYEEEE. As DNA, the CDR3 is TGTGCCAGCAGCTTGGGTTTAGCGGGAGGCGACGAGCAGTACTTC. Its protein is CASSLGLAGGDEQYF.

The chain has TRBV7-2 and TRBJ2-7, with 7 bases that match TRBD1. The germline gives CDR1 SGHTA, CDR2 FQGNSA. This CDR3 comprises 14 residues. V was clipped by 5 bases and J by 5 bases; unmatched bases: 9. The CDR3 loop reads CASSEGTAPHEQYF. In DNA form, the CDR3 reads TGTGCCAGCAGCGAAGGGACAGCCCCCCACGAGCAGTACTTC.

The chain joins TRBV5-1 to TRBJ2-7; 9 bases map to TRBD1. Per germline, CDR1 SGHRS and CDR2 YFSETQ. V lost 2 bases and J lost 5; bases outside the gene matches: 11. The CDR3 contains 16 residues. The CDR3 loop reads CASSLPTRQGVDEQYF. CDR3 in DNA: TGCGCCAGCAGCTTACCTACAAGACAGGGGGTGGACGAGCAGTACTTC.

This sequence joins TRBV19 and TRBJ1-1; 8 bases are a match to TRBD1. The germline gives CDR1 LNHDA, CDR2 SQIVND (reference sequence). J gave up 4 bases and V 6 bases, and 7 bases lay outside the gene matches. The length of the CDR3 is 14 residues. CDR3 DNA: TGTGCCAGTAGCTTGACAGGGGTAGTCACTGAAGCTTTCTTT. The encoded protein is CASSLTGVVTEAFF. The full variable domain, its missing parts supplied by reference TRBV19 and TRBJ1-1, is DGGITQSPKYLFRKEGQNVTLSCEQNLNHDAMYWYRQDPGQGLRLIYYSQIVNDFQKGDIAEGYSVSREKKESFPLTVTSAQKNPTAFYLCASSLTGVVTEAFFGQGTRLTVV.

As concerns this clonotype: The junction does not match germline at one end; this may be a read error. The rearrangement uses TRBV24-1 and TRBJ2-1; 8 nucleotides agree with TRBD1. The CDR3 has 16 amino acids. Germline-derived CDR1 and CDR2 are KGHDR and SFDVKD. The CDR3 DNA reads TGTGCCACCAGCGACAGGGGCCCGGAGGTGGGAAATGAGCGGTTCTTC. Protein: CATSDRGPEVGNERFF.

This chain connects TRBV27 to TRBJ1-5; D uncertain. Germline V gene sequence: CDR1 MNHEY, CDR2 SMNVEV (reference sequence). The CDR3 length is 13 residues. The ends were cut back, 4 bases at V and 6 bases at J, with 10 bases in the middle. CDR3 bases: TGTGCCAGCAGTTCGGGAGCAAGTCAGCCCCAGCATTTT. Its translation is CASSSGASQPQHF.

The chain has TRBV7-9 and TRBJ2-7; the D call may be TRBD1 or TRBD2 (5 bases each). This CDR3 contains 15 residues. The germline V gene encodes CDR1 SEHNR and CDR2 FQNEAQ (reference sequence). V dropped 5 bases and J dropped 1 base, with 15 bases sitting between them. The CDR3 bases are TGTGCCAGCAGCGGGGGACCCTTGCGGTCCTACGAGCAGTACTTC. Translated: CASSGGPLRSYEQYF.